Presented here are 14 T cell receptor beta chains from one specimen sequenced in a study of shared clonotypes between healthy human individuals. This table comes from immunoSEQ multiplex PCR, and its TCRdb copy is limited to in-frame clones, with some not included. The sample includes under 700,000 clones, 95% of them seen just once. Only CD45RO-negative cells positively selected for CCR7 counted as naive CD8 cells, so terminally differentiated effector memory CD45RA+ cells were excluded. The sample consisted of naive CD8+ T cells sorted from blood. Receptors were obtained from a woman aged 30 to 39 in good health.

This clone occurred a few times. The chain couples TRBV19 to TRBJ1-5, with a tentative D call TRBD1 (5 bases). From germline, CDR1 is LNHDA and CDR2 SQIVND (reference sequence). The CDR3 covers 15 residues. V was shortened by 4 bases and J by 2 bases, with 12 bases between the two germline ends. The chain's CDR3 is CASSTTGMGNQPQHF. For the CDR3, the DNA is TGTGCCAGTAGTACCACAGGTATGGGCAATCAGCCCCAGCATTTT.

The V call is TRBV27, the J call TRBJ2-7, with 9 bases aligning to TRBD2. Per germline, CDR1 MNHEY and CDR2 SMNVEV (reference sequence). J was trimmed by 2 bases and V by 9 bases; bases with no gene match: 5. The CDR3 totals 13 residues. CDR3 loop: CASGSGRTYEQYF. In DNA, the CDR3 is TGTGCCAGTGGTAGCGGGAGAACCTACGAGCAGTACTTC.

This rearrangement joins TRBV25-1 to TRBJ2-5; 9 bases align to TRBD1. Germline CDR1 is MGHDK and CDR2 is SYGVNS. This CDR3 has 15 residues. V lost 4 bases to trimming and J lost 3 bases; unmatched junction nucleotides: 6. CDR3 sequence: CASSAAWTGEETQYF. CDR3 in DNA: TGTGCCAGCAGTGCCGCATGGACAGGGGAAGAGACCCAGTACTTC.

The chain carries TRBV7-9 and TRBJ2-5; maybe TRBD2 (7 bases). Trimming pared 5 bases from V and 5 bases from J, leaving 15 bases between. Germline V gene data show CDR1 as SEHNR and CDR2 as FQNEAQ (reference sequence). The CDR3 is 14 residues long. CDR3 in amino acids: CASSPAGGLETQYF. CDR3 nucleotides: TGTGCCAGCAGCCCCGCCGGGGGGCTCGAGACCCAGTACTTC. Complete variable domain (other parts from reference TRBV7-9 and TRBJ2-5): DTGVSQNPRHKITKRGQNVTFRCDPISEHNRLYWYRQTLGQGPEFLTYFQNEAQLEKSRLLSDRFSAERPKGSFSTLEIQRTEQGDSAMYLCASSPAGGLETQYFGPGTRLLVL.

CDR3: CASSMEAGGPRINEQYF. In nucleotides, the CDR3 is TGTGCCAGCAGCATGGAGGCTGGGGGTCCACGGATAAACGAGCAGTACTTC. The V gene is TRBV4-2, the J gene TRBJ2-7, with D perhaps matching TRBD1 or TRBD2 (5 bases each). Germline V gene data show CDR1 as LGHNA and CDR2 as YNFKEQ. Trimming took 5 bases from V and 5 from J, leaving 25 bases between them. The CDR3 totals 17 residues.

The chain couples TRBV7-9 to TRBJ1-1; D ambiguous. The germline gives CDR1 SEHNR, CDR2 FQNEAQ (reference sequence). The CDR3 length is 10 residues. Deletions cut 8 bases from V and 1 base from J, with 2 bases between. CDR3 nucleotides: TGTGCCAGCGAGAACACTGAAGCTTTCTTT. Amino acid sequence: CASENTEAFF. Supplemented by reference TRBV7-9 and TRBJ1-1, the full variable domain reads DTGVSQNPRHKITKRGQNVTFRCDPISEHNRLYWYRQTLGQGPEFLTYFQNEAQLEKSRLLSDRFSAERPKGSFSTLEIQRTEQGDSAMYLCASENTEAFFGQGTRLTVV.

The V call is TRBV19, the J call TRBJ1-5; D gene uncertain. Germline CDR1 and CDR2: LNHDA and SQIVND (reference sequence). Trimming left V 10 bases short and J 6 bases short, with 7 bases between. The CDR3 sequence is 10 residues long. Here the CDR3 DNA reads TGTGCCATCCAGAGTCAGCCCCAGCATTTT. Residues: CAIQSQPQHF.

The rearrangement joins TRBV10-3 to TRBJ2-7; the D gene is possibly TRBD1 (5 bases). Looked up from germline, CDR1 is ENHRY and CDR2 is SYGVKD. The CDR3 spans 17 residues. The V end was cut by 0 bases, the J end by 9 bases, with 24 bases between. The CDR3 protein is CAISESDLTENSVWQYF. CDR3 nucleotides: TGTGCCATCAGTGAGTCTGACCTGACAGAAAACAGTGTATGGCAGTACTTC.

This clone was counted a single time. The chain joins TRBV7-8 to TRBJ2-7; TRBD1 aligns across 8 bases. This CDR3 has 13 amino acids. CDR1 and CDR2 from the germline V gene are SGHVS and FQNEAQ. The ends lost 1 base at V and 6 bases at J; junction bases unmatched: 2. The CDR3 DNA follows: TGTGCCAGCAGCTTAGGGACAGGGAGCGAGCAGTACTTC. Residues: CASSLGTGSEQYF. Based on the CDR3 plus reference TRBV7-8 and TRBJ2-7, the full variable domain is GAGVSQSPRYKVAKRGQDVALRCDPISGHVSLFWYQQALGQGPEFLTYFQNEAQLDKSGLPSDRFFAERPEGSVSTLKIQRTQQEDSAVYLCASSLGTGSEQYFGPGTRLTVT.

The chain joins TRBV14 to TRBJ2-1, with TRBD1 identical over 9 bases. This CDR3 is 15 amino acids long. Trimming removed 3 bases from V and 4 bases from J; junction bases left unmatched: 4. CDR1 is SGHDN and CDR2 is FVKESK in the germline V gene. The CDR3 coding sequence is TGTGCCAGCAGCCACGGGACAGGGTCTTACAATGAGCAGTTCTTC. Protein product: CASSHGTGSYNEQFF.

This chain joins TRBV7-9 and TRBJ2-7; D not resolved. This CDR3 has 12 residues. V was clipped by 1 base and J by 7 bases, with 8 bases between them. Germline V gene lookup returns CDR1 SEHNR and CDR2 FQNEAQ (reference sequence). CDR3: CASSLDSQEQYF. The DNA for the CDR3 is TGTGCCAGCAGCTTAGATTCGCAGGAGCAGTACTTC.

This clone was seen just once. This sequence joins TRBV28 and TRBJ1-2; D gene unclear. In germline, CDR1 is MDHEN, CDR2 SYDVKM. V was cut by 2 bases and J by 5 bases, with 9 bases left in between. This CDR3 has 13 amino acids. The DNA of the CDR3 is TGTGCCAGCAGTTTAGTCAGTTATTATGGCTACACCTTC. Amino acids: CASSLVSYYGYTF.

V usage is TRBV19 and J usage is TRBJ2-1, with 7 bases lining up with TRBD2. The CDR3 loop spans 15 amino acids. The ends lost 7 bases at V and 0 bases at J; junction bases unmatched: 6. Germline lookup yields CDR1 LNHDA and CDR2 SQIVND (reference sequence). The CDR3 DNA is TGTGCCAGTAACTTCGCGGGAGTCTCCTACAATGAGCAGTTCTTC. This translates into CASNFAGVSYNEQFF.

The V and J genes are TRBV4-1 and TRBJ2-7; unclear D gene. Germline-derived CDR1 and CDR2 are MGHRA and YSYEKL. The CDR3 is 14 residues long. Trimming removed 3 bases at V and 2 bases at J, with 11 bases between. DNA of the CDR3: TGCGCCAGCAGCCAGGAATTAAGGACCTACGAGCAGTACTTC. It specifies CASSQELRTYEQYF.